This entry is about one T cell receptor (beta chain). The antigen remains undetermined. None of the donors, who were healthy HIV-negative adults, had recently had acute infections or vaccinations. Germline V gene data show CDR1 as SNHLY and CDR2 as FYNNEI. Trimming cost V 3 bases and J 3 bases, with 8 bases left between them. This CDR3 is 14 amino acids long. The protocol was immunoSEQ multiplex PCR, while the TCRdb copy is restricted to in-frame clones and leaves out a portion. The profile shows 110,000 or so clones, 65% to 75% of them singletons. These data originate in a study of shared clonotypes between healthy human individuals. Study-wide findings and caveats: A reduction in generation probabilities was seen for non-shared clonotypes relative to those shared by all four donors.

This receptor was obtained from a woman aged 30 to 39 in good health. Sequencing was performed on memory CD8+ T cells sorted from blood. Documented subset: CD45RO+ cells pooled with CCR7-negative TemRA cells. The gene calls are TRBV2 and TRBJ2-2; TRBD1 or TRBD2 may be the D gene (5 bases each). CDR3: CASSDLGDTGELFF. Here the CDR3 DNA reads TGTGCCAGCAGTGATCTGGGGGACACCGGGGAGCTGTTTTTT.